The rows below give T cell receptor beta chains drawn from one sample of a study of shared clonotypes between healthy human individuals. Only in-frame clones appear in the TCRdb table, and some are missing; sequencing was by immunoSEQ multiplex PCR. The sample includes a few hundred thousand clones, around 74% of them seen just once. The sample was memory CD4+ T cells sorted from blood. These receptor sequences come from a man under 40 in good health. Each CDR3 is given with its conserved first and last residue. D genes are given only for firm matches. Expanded clones are given a class, and other clones once, few, many or no size at all.

TRBV7-9,TRBD2,few,TRBJ2-1,CASSERAGAGYNEQFF,TGTGCCAGCAGCGAGAGGGCGGGAGCGGGTTACAATGAGCAGTTCTTC
TRBV19,TRBD1,few,TRBJ2-3,CASSTSGQPADTQYF,TGTGCCAGTAGTACCTCGGGACAGCCAGCAGATACGCAGTATTTT
TRBV10-2,.,few,TRBJ1-5,CASTQGSNQPQHF,TGCGCCAGCACCCAGGGAAGCAATCAGCCCCAGCATTTT
TRBV29-1,TRBD1,.,TRBJ1-2,CSCGQGDGYTF,TGCAGCTGCGGACAGGGAGATGGCTACACCTTC
TRBV5-5,.,.,TRBJ2-2,CASSSAASIYTGELFF,TGTGCCAGCAGCTCCGCCGCGAGTATTTACACCGGGGAGCTGTTTTTT
TRBV4-3,.,once,TRBJ2-1,CASSQKGGGRTPSAYNEQFF,TGCGCCAGCAGCCAAAAAGGGGGCGGGAGAACCCCGAGCGCCTACAATGAGCAGTTCTTC
TRBV6-4,.,.,TRBJ2-1,CASSVNRGNFRLTEQFF,TGTGCCAGCAGTGTTAATCGCGGGAACTTTCGACTCACTGAGCAGTTCTTC
TRBV27,.,.,TRBJ2-3,CASRLSRDGTDTQYF,TGTGCCAGCAGGTTATCCCGGGACGGCACAGATACGCAGTATTTT
TRBV6-1,.,.,TRBJ1-4,CASSVANEKLFF,TGTGCCAGCAGTGTGGCTAATGAAAAACTGTTTTTT
TRBV5-6,.,.,TRBJ2-6,CASSFRGSGANVLTF,TGTGCCAGCAGCTTTAGGGGCTCTGGGGCCAACGTCCTGACTTTC
TRBV7-6,TRBD1,.,TRBJ1-1,CASSWGTGGTEAFF,TGTGCCAGCAGCTGGGGGACAGGGGGCACTGAAGCTTTCTTT
TRBV28,.,.,TRBJ2-3,CASSLEGIISTDTQYF,TGTGCCAGCAGTTTGGAGGGGATAATAAGCACAGATACGCAGTATTTT
TRBV6-1,.,.,TRBJ1-1,CASRKASVENTEAFF,TGTGCCAGCAGAAAGGCGTCCGTTGAGAACACTGAAGCTTTCTTT
TRBV27,.,once,TRBJ1-1,CASSPRTGHTEAFF,TGTGCCAGCAGCCCAAGAACAGGGCACACTGAAGCTTTCTTT
TRBV7-2,.,.,TRBJ2-3,CASSPHTDTQYF,TGTGCCAGCAGCCCACACACAGATACGCAGTATTTT
TRBV19,.,.,TRBJ1-1,CASNGFGVGNTEAFF,TGTGCCAGTAACGGGTTTGGGGTGGGGAACACTGAAGCTTTCTTT
TRBV6-6,TRBD2,.,TRBJ2-7,CASSYSAAGGLEQYF,TGTGCCAGCAGTTACTCGGCAGCGGGAGGGCTGGAGCAGTACTTC
TRBV6-5,TRBD1,.,TRBJ1-2,CASSPRTGINYGYTF,TGTGCCAGCAGCCCTAGGACAGGGATAAACTATGGCTACACCTTC
TRBV28,.,.,TRBJ2-1,CASSFGTFNNEQFF,TGTGCCAGCAGTTTTGGGACTTTTAACAATGAGCAGTTCTTC
TRBV27,.,.,TRBJ1-3,CASSKTITGNTIYF,TGTGCCAGCAGTAAGACAATTACTGGAAACACCATATATTTT
TRBV2,TRBD2,.,TRBJ2-1,CASRDSGASYNEQFF,TGTGCCAGCAGAGATAGCGGGGCATCCTACAATGAGCAGTTCTTC
TRBV19,.,.,TRBJ1-5,CASTIQEQPQHF,TGTGCCAGTACTATACAGGAACAGCCCCAGCATTTT
TRBV6-6,.,.,TRBJ2-7,CASSYQGRGEQYF,TGTGCCAGCAGTTATCAGGGGCGAGGCGAGCAGTACTTC
TRBV2,.,few,TRBJ2-3,CASSDQGGTDTQYF,TGTGCCAGCAGTGACCAGGGGGGTACAGATACGCAGTATTTT
TRBV4-3,.,.,TRBJ2-1,CASSQDRTEYNEQFF,TGCGCCAGCAGCCAAGATAGGACAGAATACAATGAGCAGTTCTTC
TRBV11-3,TRBD2,.,TRBJ2-1,CASSLAPGRASYNEQFF,TGTGCCAGCAGCTTAGCCCCCGGGAGGGCCAGTTACAATGAGCAGTTCTTC
TRBV2,.,.,TRBJ2-5,CASSPGPTPQETQYF,TGTGCCAGCAGTCCCGGACCGACTCCCCAAGAGACCCAGTACTTC
TRBV7-7,.,.,TRBJ2-1,CASSTLQDANEQFF,TGTGCTAGCAGCACATTGCAGGACGCGAATGAGCAGTTCTTC
TRBV1,.,few,TRBJ2-3,CTSSHPQRLSNTDTQYF,TGCACCAGCAGCCACCCCCAGCGTCTGAGCAACACAGATACGCAGTATTTT
TRBV19,.,.,TRBJ2-2,CASSSKRLRDGELFF,TGTGCCAGTAGTAGTAAGCGGTTACGGGACGGGGAGCTGTTTTTT
TRBV5-1,TRBD1,.,TRBJ1-1,CASSLVGTGDTEAFF,TGCGCCAGCAGCTTGGTTGGGACAGGGGACACTGAAGCTTTCTTT
TRBV19,TRBD2,.,TRBJ2-7,CASSPRAGGPYEQYF,TGTGCCAGTAGCCCGCGAGCGGGAGGGCCCTACGAGCAGTACTTC
TRBV28,.,few,TRBJ2-3,CASTHPDSTDTQYF,TGTGCCAGCACCCACCCGGATAGCACAGATACGCAGTATTTT
TRBV19,.,.,TRBJ2-1,CASSPGLRNNEQFF,TGTGCCAGTAGTCCCGGACTGCGGAACAATGAGCAGTTCTTC
TRBV5-1,.,.,TRBJ2-3,CASSLHRSGRASSDTQYF,TGCGCCAGCAGCTTGCATCGTTCGGGAAGGGCCTCGTCGGATACGCAGTATTTT
TRBV6-1,.,few,TRBJ2-3,CASSEFGDTQYF,TGTGCCAGCAGTGAATTTGGGGATACGCAGTATTTT
TRBV19,TRBD1,.,TRBJ1-5,CASSSSGPGGNQPQHF,TGTGCCAGTAGTAGCTCCGGACCAGGGGGTAATCAGCCCCAGCATTTT
TRBV10-3,.,.,TRBJ2-3,CAISDIETQYF,TGTGCCATCAGCGATATTGAGACGCAGTATTTT
TRBV28,TRBD1,.,TRBJ1-4,CASRPDRGFLEGKLFF,TGTGCCAGCAGACCCGACAGGGGGTTTCTGGAGGGAAAACTGTTTTTT
TRBV2,TRBD2,.,TRBJ2-5,CASRVTSGEETQYF,TGTGCCAGCAGGGTGACTAGCGGTGAAGAGACCCAGTACTTC
TRBV5-6,.,once,TRBJ2-7,CASREGVGKNPISYEQYF,TGTGCCAGCAGGGAGGGGGTTGGCAAAAACCCGATATCCTACGAGCAGTACTTC
TRBV2,.,.,TRBJ1-2,CASSVYQGDGYTF,TGTGCCAGCAGCGTATACCAGGGTGATGGCTACACCTTC
TRBV25-1,.,.,TRBJ1-4,CASRWTYGGGNEKLFF,TGTGCCAGCAGGTGGACTTACGGAGGGGGAAATGAAAAACTGTTTTTT
TRBV5-1,.,once,TRBJ2-1,CASSIYPASYNEQFF,TGCGCCAGCAGCATCTACCCTGCCTCCTACAATGAGCAGTTCTTC
TRBV5-1,.,.,TRBJ1-2,CASSFLGANYGYTF,TGCGCCAGCAGCTTTCTGGGAGCTAACTATGGCTACACCTTC
TRBV27,TRBD1,once,TRBJ2-7,CASSLYDRVGEQYF,TGTGCCAGCAGTTTATACGACAGGGTCGGCGAGCAGTACTTC
TRBV7-2,TRBD2,.,TRBJ2-5,CASSFQRGRGEETQYF,TGTGCCAGCAGCTTTCAACGCGGGAGAGGGGAAGAGACCCAGTACTTC
TRBV20-1,.,.,TRBJ2-7,CSAGTLYEQYF,TGCAGTGCTGGGACACTCTACGAGCAGTACTTC
TRBV2,TRBD2,.,TRBJ2-2,CASVDITAGLAGGRNTGELFF,TGTGCCAGCGTAGATATAACCGCGGGACTAGCGGGAGGAAGAAACACCGGGGAGCTGTTTTTT
TRBV18,TRBD1,.,TRBJ1-5,CASSLGTGSNQPQHF,TGTGCCAGCTCACTCGGGACAGGGTCGAATCAGCCCCAGCATTTT
TRBV7-2,.,once,TRBJ1-3,CASSLALTSGNTIYF,TGTGCCAGCAGCTTAGCCCTCACCTCTGGAAACACCATATATTTT
TRBV11-2,.,once,TRBJ1-1,CASSLGLNTEAFF,TGTGCCAGCAGCTTAGGCTTGAACACTGAAGCTTTCTTT
TRBV5-1,.,.,TRBJ1-1,CASSLSGKTEMNTEAFF,TGCGCCAGCAGCTTGAGTGGGAAAACAGAGATGAACACTGAAGCTTTCTTT
TRBV6-1,TRBD2,few,TRBJ2-7,CASSWTSLTYEQYF,TGTGCCAGCAGTTGGACTAGCCTGACCTACGAGCAGTACTTC
TRBV9,.,many,TRBJ1-2,CASSSLQGNGYTF,TGTGCCAGCAGCTCCCTGCAAGGGAATGGCTACACCTTC